The 8 T cell receptor beta chains presented below share a single source sample, sequenced in a study of CD8 T cells in Susac syndrome. RNA amounts of roughly 0.45 to 1 ug underwent reverse transcription with random hexamers. TCRdb re-called the immunoSEQ multiplex PCR reads with MiXCR, one entry per CDR3 protein. The sample yields hundreds of thousands of distinct CDR3 sequences, 70% to 90% seen once. Sequencing input: CD8+ T cells from PBMCs. The receptor set was obtained from a human donor with multiple sclerosis.

The chain combines TRBV15 with TRBJ1-4, with a possible D match to TRBD1 (6 bases). This CDR3 region has 15 residues. The V and J ends lost 5 bases and 4 bases respectively, with 14 bases between them. The V gene's germline CDR1 is LNHNV and CDR2 YYDKDF (reference sequence). This CDR3 reads CATSRLGGGNEKLFF. In nucleotides, the CDR3 is TGTGCCACCAGCCGCCTTGGAGGGGGTAATGAAAAACTGTTTTTT. The full variable domain, completed using reference TRBV15 and TRBJ1-4, is DAMVIQNPRYQVTQFGKPVTLSCSQTLNHNVMYWYQQKSSQAPKLLFHYYDKDFNNEADTPDNFQSRRPNTSFCFLDIRSPGLGDTAMYLCATSRLGGGNEKLFFGSGTQLSVL.

The V call is TRBV29-1, the J call TRBJ2-6; D gene ambiguous. CDR3 length: 14 residues. V was trimmed by 1 base and J by 0 bases, leaving 4 bases between them. Germline V gene lookup returns CDR1 SQVTM and CDR2 ANQGSEA. CDR3 in amino acids: CSVEGPSGANVLTF. CDR3 coding DNA: TGCAGCGTTGAAGGGCCCTCTGGGGCCAACGTCCTGACTTTC.

The chain couples TRBV7-9 to TRBJ2-7; TRBD1 aligns across 7 bases. Per the germline V gene, CDR1 is SEHNR and CDR2 is FQNEAQ (reference sequence). The CDR3 sequence is 16 residues long. The V gene end was trimmed by 5 bases and the J gene end by 3 bases; junction bases not matched to a gene: 13. CDR3 DNA sequence: TGTGCCAGCAGCCCACAACAGGGGCAGGGCCGCTACGAGCAGTACTTC. The encoded protein is CASSPQQGQGRYEQYF.

The chain couples TRBV27 to TRBJ1-2; TRBD1 matches at 7 bases. This CDR3 has 16 residues. From germline, CDR1 is MNHEY and CDR2 SMNVEV (reference sequence). V was pared by 4 bases and J by 6 bases, with 14 bases of the junction left unmatched. CDR3 sequence reads: CASSSHPVEGANGYTF. The CDR3 DNA reads TGTGCCAGCAGTTCACACCCGGTGGAGGGGGCGAATGGCTACACCTTC.

J is TRBJ1-2 and V is TRBV14; D is unclear. The germline gives CDR1 SGHDN, CDR2 FVKESK. The length of the CDR3 is 14 residues. Trimming removed 6 bases from V and 4 bases from J, with 15 bases in between. CDR3 in amino acids: CASRTTAAPYGYTF. CDR3 nucleotide sequence: TGTGCCAGCAGAACAACCGCAGCCCCCTATGGCTACACCTTC.

The gene calls are TRBV19 and TRBJ2-1; 11 nucleotides line up with TRBD2. Trimming at V came to 7 bases and at J to 1 base, leaving 3 bases not matched to a gene. This CDR3 region has 15 residues. CDR1 and CDR2 (germline): LNHDA, SQIVND (reference sequence). The CDR3: CASKTSGSSYNEQFF. The CDR3, as DNA: TGTGCCAGTAAAACTAGCGGGAGTTCCTACAATGAGCAGTTCTTC.

This clonotype was observed a few times. This chain uses TRBV6-1 with TRBJ1-5; D is unresolved. The CDR3 has 13 amino acids. In germline, CDR1 is MNHNS, CDR2 SASEGT. The germline V and J ends were trimmed by 4 bases and 3 bases, with 7 bases remaining between them. This chain's CDR3 is CASSGHHNQPQHF. In nucleotides, the CDR3 is TGTGCCAGCAGTGGACACCACAATCAGCCCCAGCATTTT.

The chain combines TRBV12-5 with TRBJ1-5, with D unclear. The germline gives CDR1 LGHNT, CDR2 FRNRAP. V was pared by 11 bases and J by 7 bases, with 15 bases between. The CDR3 consists of 12 residues. CDR3 sequence reads: CASATTGQPQHF. The CDR3 region has the DNA TGTGCTTCAGCAACCACGGGGCAGCCCCAGCATTTT.